Below are 17 T cell receptor beta chains sequenced from a single sample in a study of cytomegalovirus exposure and HLA in healthy donors. The PCR had 60 Vbeta and 13 Jbeta primers. Generated by immunoSEQ multiplex PCR, the TCRdb table keeps only in-frame clones and is missing some. Of 190,000 or so clones in the sample, 70% to 80% were seen once. The sequenced material came from PBMCs. These receptors all come from a male donor in good health and CMV-seropositive.

This clone was observed a few times. The chain has TRBV27 and TRBJ2-7; 7 bases line up with TRBD1. CDR3 length: 14 amino acids. The ends lost 3 bases at V and 3 bases at J; junction bases unmatched: 5. From germline, CDR1 is MNHEY and CDR2 SMNVEV (reference sequence). The CDR3 region has the DNA TGTGCCAGCAGTTTGGGGACAGCCAACTACGAGCAGTACTTC. This encodes CASSLGTANYEQYF.

V and J are TRBV4-1 and TRBJ2-1, with D maybe TRBD2 (6 bases). Germline V gene lookup returns CDR1 MGHRA and CDR2 YSYEKL. This CDR3 comprises 16 residues. V was pared by 0 bases and J by 6 bases, with 15 bases between. CDR3 in amino acids: CASSQDRARGVNEQFF. In DNA form, the CDR3 reads TGCGCCAGCAGCCAAGACCGGGCCCGCGGGGTCAATGAGCAGTTCTTC.

The chain joins TRBV1 to TRBJ2-5; the DNA was not used to check the table's D call, TRBD2. The end of the DNA fits TRBJ2-7 better, so the J call may be wrong. TRBV1 is shown as a pseudogene. The CDR3 runs to 16 residues. CDR3 region: CTREREPYKISYEQYF. The CDR3 coding sequence is TGCACCAGAGAGCGGGAGCCTTATAAAATCTCCTACGAGCAGTACTTC.

The V and J genes are TRBV28 and TRBJ1-2; 12 bases agree with TRBD1. The CDR3 contains 17 residues. Germline-derived CDR1 and CDR2 are MDHEN and SYDVKM. The V and J ends lost 5 bases and 4 bases, in that order; junction bases with no gene match: 11. The CDR3 nucleotides are TGTGCCAGCAGTGGCGGGACAGGGGGCGCCGGGCTCTATGGCTACACCTTC. This sequence encodes CASSGGTGGAGLYGYTF.

The gene calls are TRBV18 and TRBJ1-2; 8 positions match TRBD1. There are 16 residues in the CDR3. Germline CDR1 is KGHSH and CDR2 is LQKENI. V shed 1 base, J shed 3 bases, and the junction held 7 bases outside the gene matches. CDR3 loop: CASSPRPDRADYGYTF. The CDR3 bases are TGTGCCAGCTCACCACGCCCGGACAGGGCAGACTATGGCTACACCTTC.

V is TRBV11-2 and J is TRBJ1-1; possibly TRBD1 for D (5 bases). Trimming took 1 base from V and 3 from J, leaving 9 bases between them. This CDR3 is built from 14 residues. Germline loops: CDR1 SGHAT, CDR2 FQNNGV. As DNA, the CDR3 is TGTGCCAGCAGCTTAGGGGGCACATACACTGAAGCTTTCTTT. Residues: CASSLGGTYTEAFF.

The V gene is TRBV7-2, the J gene TRBJ2-6, with D possibly TRBD2 on 5 matching bases. The CDR3 totals 16 residues. Germline values: CDR1 SGHTA, CDR2 FQGNSA. Between the trimmed V and J ends, which lost 6 bases and 0 bases, there was a span of 12 bases. The CDR3 here is CASREVAGSGANVLTF. Here the CDR3 DNA reads TGTGCCAGCAGGGAGGTTGCAGGCTCTGGGGCCAACGTCCTGACTTTC.

V and J are TRBV7-9 and TRBJ2-7; 7 positions match TRBD1. There are 14 residues in the CDR3. Unmatched junction bases numbered 6, after V lost 1 base and J lost 6 bases. Germline V gives CDR1 SEHNR, CDR2 FQNEAQ (reference sequence). The CDR3: CASSLGDSRSEQYF. The CDR3 DNA is TGTGCCAGCAGCTTAGGGGACAGTAGGAGCGAGCAGTACTTC.

In DNA, the CDR3 is TGTGCCAGCAGTGAAGCTCTATCGGGACTGTTCCAAGAGACCCAGTACTTC. It encodes CASSEALSGLFQETQYF. The genes are TRBV6-4 and TRBJ2-5, with D perhaps matching TRBD2 (6 bases). Germline values: CDR1 MRHNA, CDR2 SNTAGT. V lost 3 bases and J 1 base, leaving 18 bases between the germline ends. The CDR3 length is 17 residues.

This chain joins TRBV7-3 and TRBJ2-3; 8 nucleotides match TRBD1. Losses at the gene ends were 6 bases for V and 5 bases for J; bases not matched to a gene: 13. This CDR3 comprises 16 residues. Per germline, CDR1 SGHTA and CDR2 FQGTGA. The CDR3 nucleotides are TGTGCCAGCAGTCTACACAGGGGGATTTTGGGAGATACGCAGTATTTT. It encodes CASSLHRGILGDTQYF.

In its sample, this clone was seen a few times. The CDR3 bases are TGCGCCAGCAGCCCTGACCTAGACCGGAGCTCCTATAATTCACCCCTCCACTTT. It codes for CASSPDLDRSSYNSPLHF. This sequence joins TRBV5-1 and TRBJ1-6, with D hard to call. Between the trimmed V and J ends, which lost 4 bases and 0 bases, there was a span of 17 bases. There are 18 residues in the CDR3. From germline, CDR1 is SGHRS and CDR2 YFSETQ.

This sequence joins TRBV28 and TRBJ1-2, with 9 bases matching TRBD1. Trimming cost V 5 bases and J 2 bases; bases outside gene matches: 3. Per the germline V gene, CDR1 is MDHEN and CDR2 is SYDVKM. The CDR3 has 14 residues. This CDR3 is CASSLGTGNYGYTF. The CDR3 nucleotides are TGTGCCAGCAGTCTTGGGACAGGGAACTATGGCTACACCTTC.

The chain links TRBV27 to TRBJ2-1, with a tentative D call TRBD1 (5 bases). The V and J ends lost 5 bases and 2 bases respectively, with 10 bases between them. The CDR3 length is 14 residues. CDR1 and CDR2 from the germline V gene are MNHEY and SMNVEV (reference sequence). In DNA, the CDR3 is TGTGCCAGCAGTCACAGGAGACCCTACAATGAGCAGTTCTTC. It specifies CASSHRRPYNEQFF.

The chain is built from TRBV5-4 and TRBJ2-2, with 10 nucleotides matching TRBD2. Germline CDR1 is SGHNT and CDR2 is YYREEE (reference sequence). This CDR3 contains 15 residues. V lost 5 bases to trimming and J lost 3 bases; unmatched junction nucleotides: 4. Here the CDR3 DNA reads TGTGCCAGCAGTCCCGGGACTAGCGACACCGGGGAGCTGTTTTTT. It specifies CASSPGTSDTGELFF.

The chain links TRBV5-1 to TRBJ2-5; D unresolved. Trimming cost V 0 bases and J 4 bases, with 10 bases left between them. Germline assignment: CDR1 SGHRS and CDR2 YFSETQ. The CDR3 runs to 14 residues. CDR3 loop: CASSLGGSGETQYF. CDR3 coding DNA: TGCGCCAGCAGCTTGGGAGGAAGTGGAGAGACCCAGTACTTC.

This chain joins TRBV4-3 and TRBJ2-7; D ambiguous. The CDR3 has 15 residues. V lost 1 base and J lost 0, with 10 bases in between. In germline, CDR1 is LGHNA, CDR2 YSLEER. Here the CDR3 reads CASSQVPLSSYEQYF. The CDR3 DNA sequence: TGCGCCAGCAGCCAAGTCCCGCTGAGCTCCTACGAGCAGTACTTC.

The chain is built from TRBV11-3 and TRBJ2-5, with TRBD2 as a possible D gene (7 bases). This CDR3 is built from 14 residues. Trimming took 1 base from V and 5 from J, leaving 11 bases between them. CDR1 is SGHNT, CDR2 YENEEA, per germline. The CDR3 sequence: CASSLGGGSETQYF. CDR3 nucleotide sequence: TGTGCCAGCAGCTTAGGCGGGGGCAGTGAGACCCAGTACTTC.